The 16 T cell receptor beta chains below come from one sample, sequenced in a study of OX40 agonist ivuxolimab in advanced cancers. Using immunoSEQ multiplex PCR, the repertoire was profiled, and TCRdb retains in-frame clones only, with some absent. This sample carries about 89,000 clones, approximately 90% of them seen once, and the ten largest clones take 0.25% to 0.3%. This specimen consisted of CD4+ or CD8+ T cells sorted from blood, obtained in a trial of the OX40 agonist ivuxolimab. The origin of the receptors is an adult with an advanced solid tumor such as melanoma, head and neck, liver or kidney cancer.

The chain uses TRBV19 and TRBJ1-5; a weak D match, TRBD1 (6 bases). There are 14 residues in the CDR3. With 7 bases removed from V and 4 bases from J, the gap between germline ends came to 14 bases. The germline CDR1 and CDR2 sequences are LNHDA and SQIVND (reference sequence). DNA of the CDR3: TGTGCCAGTATACTCAGGGGCTCGAATCAGCCCCAGCATTTT. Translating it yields CASILRGSNQPQHF. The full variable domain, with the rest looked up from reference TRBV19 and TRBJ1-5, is DGGITQSPKYLFRKEGQNVTLSCEQNLNHDAMYWYRQDPGQGLRLIYYSQIVNDFQKGDIAEGYSVSREKKESFPLTVTSAQKNPTAFYLCASILRGSNQPQHFGDGTRLSIL.

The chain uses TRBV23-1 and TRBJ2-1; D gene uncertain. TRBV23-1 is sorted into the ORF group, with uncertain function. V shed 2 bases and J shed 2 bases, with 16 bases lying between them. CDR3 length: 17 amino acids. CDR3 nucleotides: TGCGCCAGCAGTCAAACCCGCCAGGCTAGTACCTACAATGAGCAGTTCTTC. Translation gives CASSQTRQASTYNEQFF.

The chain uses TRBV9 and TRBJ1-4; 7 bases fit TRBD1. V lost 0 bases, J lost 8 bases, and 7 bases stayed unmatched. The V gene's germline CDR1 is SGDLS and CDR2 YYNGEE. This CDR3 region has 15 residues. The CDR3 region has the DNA TGTGCCAGCAGCGTAGCAGGGGGGGGCGGAGAAAAACTGTTTTTT. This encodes CASSVAGGGGEKLFF.

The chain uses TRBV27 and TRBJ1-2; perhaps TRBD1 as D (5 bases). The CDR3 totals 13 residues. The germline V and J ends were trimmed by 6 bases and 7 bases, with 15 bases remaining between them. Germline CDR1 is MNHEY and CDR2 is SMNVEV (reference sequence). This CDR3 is CASRRGGGFGYTF. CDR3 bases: TGTGCCAGCAGGCGGGGGGGAGGATTTGGCTACACCTTC.

The CDR3 here is CASREWGGSSYEQYF. For the CDR3, the DNA is TGTGCCAGCAGGGAATGGGGGGGAAGCTCCTACGAGCAGTACTTC. The rearrangement links TRBV6-1 to TRBJ2-7; TRBD2 matches at 7 bases. J gave up 0 bases and V 6 bases, and 8 bases lay outside the gene matches. Germline V gene lookup returns CDR1 MNHNS and CDR2 SASEGT. The CDR3 spans 15 residues.

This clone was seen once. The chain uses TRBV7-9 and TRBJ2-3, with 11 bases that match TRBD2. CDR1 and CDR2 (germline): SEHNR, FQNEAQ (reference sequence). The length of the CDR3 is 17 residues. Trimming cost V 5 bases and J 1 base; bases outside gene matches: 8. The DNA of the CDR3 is TGTGCCAGCAGCCCGCCTCTACTAGCGGGGGGCACAGATACGCAGTATTTT. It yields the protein CASSPPLLAGGTDTQYF.

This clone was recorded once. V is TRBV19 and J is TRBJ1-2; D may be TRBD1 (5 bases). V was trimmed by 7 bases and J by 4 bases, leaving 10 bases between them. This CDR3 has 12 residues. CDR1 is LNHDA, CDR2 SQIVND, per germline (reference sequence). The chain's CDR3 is CASTGFIYGYTF. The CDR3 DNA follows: TGTGCCAGTACAGGGTTTATCTATGGCTACACCTTC.

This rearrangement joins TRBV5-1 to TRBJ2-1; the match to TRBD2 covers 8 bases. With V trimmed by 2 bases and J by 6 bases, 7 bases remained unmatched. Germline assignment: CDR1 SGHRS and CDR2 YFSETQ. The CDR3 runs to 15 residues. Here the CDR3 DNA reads TGCGCCAGCAGCTTTGATACGGGGGGGCCCAATGAGCAGTTCTTC. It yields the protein CASSFDTGGPNEQFF.

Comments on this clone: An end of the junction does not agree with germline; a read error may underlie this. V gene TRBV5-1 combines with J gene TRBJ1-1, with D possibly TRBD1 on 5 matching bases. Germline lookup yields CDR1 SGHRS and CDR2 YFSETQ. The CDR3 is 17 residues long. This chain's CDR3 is CTSSLMQGMDWNTEAFF. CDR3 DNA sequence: TGCACCAGCAGCTTGATGCAGGGCATGGATTGGAACACTGAAGCTTTCTTT.

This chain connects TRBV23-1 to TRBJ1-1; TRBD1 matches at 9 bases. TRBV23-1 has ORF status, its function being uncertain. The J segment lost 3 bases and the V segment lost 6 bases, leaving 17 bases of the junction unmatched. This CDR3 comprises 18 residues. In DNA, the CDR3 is TGCGCCAGCAGCCTTGCTACAGGGGGCGATCGGAAGGACACTGAAGCTTTCTTT. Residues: CASSLATGGDRKDTEAFF.

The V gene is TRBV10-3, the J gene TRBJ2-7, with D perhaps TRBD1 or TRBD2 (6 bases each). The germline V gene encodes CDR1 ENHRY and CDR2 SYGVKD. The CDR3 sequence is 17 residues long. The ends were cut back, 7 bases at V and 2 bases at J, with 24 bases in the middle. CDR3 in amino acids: CAITLLTGLPKPYEQYF. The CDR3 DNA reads TGTGCCATCACCCTGCTGACAGGACTACCTAAACCCTACGAGCAGTACTTC.

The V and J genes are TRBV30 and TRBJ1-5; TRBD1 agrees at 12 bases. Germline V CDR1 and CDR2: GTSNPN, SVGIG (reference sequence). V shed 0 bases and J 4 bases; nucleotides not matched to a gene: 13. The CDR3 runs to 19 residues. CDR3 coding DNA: TGTGCCTGGAGTGTACCCGGGACAGGGGGCGCGATGAGGAATCAGCCCCAGCATTTT. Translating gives CAWSVPGTGGAMRNQPQHF. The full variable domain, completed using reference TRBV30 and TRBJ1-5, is SQTIHQWPATLVQPVGSPLSLECTVEGTSNPNLYWYRQAAGRGLQLLFYSVGIGQISSEVPQNLSASRPQDRQFILSSKKLLLSDSGFYLCAWSVPGTGGAMRNQPQHFGDGTRLSIL.

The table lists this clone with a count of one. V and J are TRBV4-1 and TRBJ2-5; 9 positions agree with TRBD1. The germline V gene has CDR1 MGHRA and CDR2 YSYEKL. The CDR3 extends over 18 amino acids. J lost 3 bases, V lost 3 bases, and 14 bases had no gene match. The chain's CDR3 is CASSHERIPGQGKETQYF. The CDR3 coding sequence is TGCGCCAGCAGCCACGAAAGAATCCCGGGACAGGGAAAAGAGACCCAGTACTTC.

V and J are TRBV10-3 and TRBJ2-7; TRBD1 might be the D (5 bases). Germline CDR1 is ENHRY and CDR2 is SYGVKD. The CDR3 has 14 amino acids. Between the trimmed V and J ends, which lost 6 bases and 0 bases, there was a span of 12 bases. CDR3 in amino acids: CAISEPRGSYEQYF. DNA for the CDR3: TGTGCCATCAGCGAGCCTAGGGGCTCCTACGAGCAGTACTTC.

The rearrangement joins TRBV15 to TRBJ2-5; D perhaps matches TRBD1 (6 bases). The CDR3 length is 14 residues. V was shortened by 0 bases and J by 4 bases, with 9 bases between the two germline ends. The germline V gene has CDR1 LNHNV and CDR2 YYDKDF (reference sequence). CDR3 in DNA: TGTGCCACCAGCAGAGATCAAGGGGGAGAGACCCAGTACTTC. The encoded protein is CATSRDQGGETQYF.

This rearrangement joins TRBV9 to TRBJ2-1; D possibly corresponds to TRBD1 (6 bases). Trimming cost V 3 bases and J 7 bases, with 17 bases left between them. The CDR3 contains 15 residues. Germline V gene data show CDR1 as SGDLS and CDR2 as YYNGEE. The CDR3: CASSADTGIGNEQFF. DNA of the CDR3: TGTGCCAGCAGCGCCGATACAGGGATAGGTAATGAGCAGTTCTTC.